The 17 T cell receptor beta chains reported below all come from one sample, sequenced in a study of vaccination and CD4 T cells after COVID-19. The treatment: approximately 9-day PBMC culture with coronavirus spike peptide pools or control peptides (ViraFEST assay). The Oncomine TCR Beta short-read assay sequenced DNA from cultured CD4+ T cells. One entry per CDR3 protein results from TCRdb running MiXCR on the PCR reads. Among about 18,000 distinct CDR3 sequences, roughly 50% were seen once, and the ten largest hold roughly 6.7%. Their recognized antigens are unknown. Sample: CD4+ T cells from blood, cultured in vitro. The receptors here all came from a human donor who had recovered from COVID-19.

This clonotype turned up a few times. The V and J genes are TRBV7-2 and TRBJ2-5; possibly TRBD1 for D (6 bases). V gave up 2 bases and J gave up 4 bases, with 14 bases separating them. The V gene's germline CDR1 is SGHTA and CDR2 FQGNSA. The CDR3 extends over 15 amino acids. The CDR3 sequence: CASSLTGLRGETQYF. In DNA form, the CDR3 reads TGTGCCAGCAGCTTAACAGGGCTCCGGGGAGAGACCCAGTACTTC.

The V gene is TRBV18, the J gene TRBJ2-1; D call uncertain. Looked up from germline, CDR1 is KGHSH and CDR2 is LQKENI. With 0 bases removed from V and 5 bases from J, the gap between germline ends came to 5 bases. CDR3 length equals 13 residues. CDR3 nucleotides: TGTGCCAGCTCACCACCCCAGGACAATGAGCAGTTCTTC. Translating gives CASSPPQDNEQFF.

This clonotype has more than one count but fewer than ten. The rearrangement uses TRBV2 and TRBJ1-5; D possibly corresponds to TRBD1 (6 bases). Trimming pared 8 bases from V and 5 bases from J, leaving 13 bases between. Germline CDR1 SNHLY, CDR2 FYNNEI. The CDR3 totals 13 residues. CDR3 coding DNA: TGTGCCAGCGTACGGGACATAGATCAGCCCCAGCATTTT. Protein: CASVRDIDQPQHF.

The genes are TRBV6-1 and TRBJ2-7, with unresolved D. Between the trimmed V and J ends, which lost 5 bases and 5 bases, there was a span of 13 bases. The length of the CDR3 is 13 residues. The germline V gene has CDR1 MNHNS and CDR2 SASEGT. DNA for the CDR3: TGTGCCAGCAGTCCCCCAGACTGGGACGAGCAGTACTTC. It is translated as CASSPPDWDEQYF.

This clonotype was seen a few times. The V and J genes are TRBV30 and TRBJ2-3; D tentatively reads TRBD1 or TRBD2 (6 bases each). V was trimmed by 0 bases and J by 2 bases, leaving 12 bases between them. Germline CDR1 reads GTSNPN; CDR2 reads SVGIG (reference sequence). This CDR3 contains 15 residues. CDR3 protein: CAWSVRGPSTDTQYF. The CDR3 DNA is TGTGCCTGGAGTGTACGGGGGCCCTCCACAGATACGCAGTATTTT.

This rearrangement joins TRBV4-2 to TRBJ1-2; D is possibly TRBD1 (5 bases). The CDR3 has 15 residues. V was cut by 4 bases and J by 2 bases, with 14 bases left in between. CDR1 is LGHNA, CDR2 YNFKEQ, per germline. In DNA, the CDR3 is TGTGCCAGCAGCCTGTACCGGGACGGCAACTATGGCTACACCTTC. Its translation is CASSLYRDGNYGYTF.

The rearrangement uses TRBV24-1 and TRBJ2-1; no clear D. This CDR3 is built from 13 residues. V lost 4 bases to trimming and J lost 2 bases, with 5 bases between them. Germline CDR1 KGHDR, CDR2 SFDVKD. The CDR3 nucleotides are TGTGCCACCAGTGAGGATGCCTACAATGAGCAGTTCTTC. This sequence encodes CATSEDAYNEQFF.

The chain carries TRBV5-1 and TRBJ1-2; perhaps TRBD1 as D (5 bases). The germline V gene has CDR1 SGHRS and CDR2 YFSETQ. The CDR3 is 16 residues long. Trimming took off 4 bases at V and 6 bases at J, with 22 bases between the two ends. The CDR3 reads CASSRQEGFPNDGYTF. Here the CDR3 DNA reads TGCGCCAGCAGCAGGCAAGAGGGGTTCCCAAACGATGGCTACACCTTC.

This clonotype showed up just once. For the CDR3, the DNA is TGTGCCAGCAGCCCGGGACAGGCCGGCAATCAGCCCCAGCATTTT. It is translated as CASSPGQAGNQPQHF. The J gene is TRBJ1-5, the V gene TRBV28; 8 bases agree with TRBD1. The CDR3 has 15 residues. V trimming: 6 bases; J trimming: 2 bases; junction bases outside the gene matches: 6. The germline V gene encodes CDR1 MDHEN and CDR2 SYDVKM.

The chain uses TRBV12-3 or TRBV12-4 and TRBJ2-3, with D maybe TRBD1 (6 bases). The CDR3 runs 13 residues. The V and J ends lost 3 bases and 4 bases respectively, with 8 bases between them. Here the CDR3 reads CASSFQGPDTQYF. The DNA of the CDR3 is TGTGCCAGCAGTTTTCAGGGGCCAGATACGCAGTATTTT.

The chain links TRBV6-2 or TRBV6-3 to TRBJ2-7; possibly TRBD2 for D (6 bases). Per the germline V gene, CDR1 is MNHEY and CDR2 is SVGEGT. The CDR3 spans 16 residues. Deletions cut 10 bases from V and 6 bases from J, with 28 bases between. The CDR3 loop is CATRAAGRGVKGEQYF. DNA of the CDR3: TGTGCCACGCGTGCAGCGGGCCGGGGAGTAAAGGGCGAGCAGTACTTC.

This sequence joins TRBV2 and TRBJ2-7; 9 bases agree with TRBD1. V trimming: 10 bases; J trimming: 0 bases; junction bases outside the gene matches: 4. CDR3 size: 13 residues. Germline CDR1 SNHLY, CDR2 FYNNEI. CDR3 residues: CATTTGGSYEQYF. As DNA, the CDR3 is TGTGCCACTACGACAGGGGGCTCCTACGAGCAGTACTTC.

The V gene is TRBV11-3, the J gene TRBJ2-5; no definite D call. Trimming stripped 1 base from V and 5 bases from J, with 14 bases between. Germline-derived CDR1 and CDR2 are SGHNT and YENEEA. The CDR3 has 15 amino acids. CDR3 loop: CASSLGVRDRETQYF. Written as DNA, the CDR3 is TGTGCCAGCAGCTTAGGAGTGCGCGATCGGGAGACCCAGTACTTC.

V usage is TRBV19 and J usage is TRBJ1-2; TRBD1 matches at 7 bases. This CDR3 region has 13 residues. J was trimmed by 5 bases and V by 4 bases; bases with no gene match: 4. Germline V CDR1 and CDR2: LNHDA, SQIVND (reference sequence). Here the CDR3 reads CASSTTGFYGYTF. The CDR3 DNA sequence: TGTGCCAGTAGTACGACAGGGTTTTATGGCTACACCTTC.

The rearrangement joins TRBV10-1 to TRBJ1-1; D not certain. CDR1 is WNHNN and CDR2 is SYGVQD in the germline V gene (reference sequence). The CDR3 runs 13 residues. V lost 6 bases and J 0 bases, leaving 8 bases between the germline ends. This CDR3 is CASSLTVNTEAFF. The DNA of the CDR3 is TGCGCCAGCAGCCTAACAGTGAACACTGAAGCTTTCTTT.

The chain joins TRBV20-1 to TRBJ1-5; the D gene is possibly TRBD1 (5 bases). CDR1 is DFQATT, CDR2 SNEGSKA, per germline (reference sequence). CDR3 size: 14 residues. V dropped 7 bases and J dropped 0 bases, with 13 bases sitting between them. Here the CDR3 DNA reads TGCAGTGTTGCCCGGGGACCTAGCAATCAGCCCCAGCATTTT. Residues: CSVARGPSNQPQHF.

This chain uses TRBV11-3 with TRBJ2-2, with TRBD2 matching over 10 bases. V gave up 4 bases and J gave up 4 bases; unmatched junction bases: 9. Germline V gene lookup returns CDR1 SGHNT and CDR2 YENEEA. The CDR3 runs 17 residues. The CDR3 DNA reads TGTGCCAGCAGCTCACGCCTAGCGGGAGACCTCACCGGGGAGCTGTTTTTT. It encodes CASSSRLAGDLTGELFF.